This T cell receptor (beta chain) originates from a study of post-analysis software for immune sequencing data. The study's findings and limits: Comparison with controls showed significantly lower normalized Chao1 diversity in multiple sclerosis patients. Compared with controls, patients had more of 4 to 6 TRBV segments, including TRBV5-6, TRBV5-1 and TRBV20-1. Pronounced co-clustering by F measure was evident among identically batched samples.

TCR beta cDNA libraries included unique molecular identifiers. Some 500,000 cDNA molecules were obtained per 1 to 10 million input T cells. TCRdb itself ran the PCR reads through MiXCR, one entry per CDR3 protein. In the table there are about 770,000 distinct CDR3 sequences, about 43% of which are singletons. V shed 4 bases and J shed 3 bases, with 8 bases lying between them. The CDR3 spans 13 residues. To note about this clonotype: Its antigen is currently unknown.

The chain uses TRBV12-3 or TRBV12-4 and TRBJ2-3; D is perhaps TRBD2 (6 bases). The receptor comes from a girl between 10 and 17 years old with multiple sclerosis. The specimen sequenced was blood. The CDR3 spells CASSWDLTDTQYF. The DNA for the CDR3 is TGTGCCAGCAGTTGGGACTTAACAGATACGCAGTATTTT.